Below, 29 T cell receptor beta chains from the same sample are listed, as sequenced in a study of T cells in Graves' hyperthyroidism and ophthalmopathy (dated by TCRdb to 2018 to 2020). Libraries came from multiplex PCR. Instrument used: Illumina HiSeq 2000. Amplification of TCR beta CDR3 regions was carried out from RNA transcripts. A first-round RT-PCR of the TCR CDR3 used the HTBI primer set with the Qiagen OneStep RT-PCR kit. The raw public reads went through TCRdb reprocessing: fastp at Q25, MiXCR clone calling, in-frame beta chains kept. Identical CDR3 protein sequences are pooled into one entry, listed with their most common genes and DNA. This sample has around 450,000 distinct CDR3 sequences in its table, and 15% to 18% of those were observed once. In total, the top ten clones hold approximately 7.5% of the sample. The sequencing sample was made of blood. The receptors were sampled from a woman aged 18-29 years with Graves' hyperthyroidism.

This clonotype was recorded at least ten times. The CDR3 here is CASSHTLRKREYREQFF. DNA for the CDR3: TGTGCCAGCAGCCATACCTTAAGGAAGCGGGAGTATCGTGAGCAGTTCTTC. The chain joins TRBV3-1 to TRBJ2-1; 8 bases line up with TRBD2. Looked up from germline, CDR1 is LGHDT and CDR2 is YNNKEL (reference sequence). The CDR3 extends over 17 amino acids. The junction had 16 bases not matched to a gene; V was cut back by 3 bases and J by 9 bases.

This clonotype was observed at least ten times. This chain connects TRBV9 to TRBJ1-3; weak D call: TRBD1 (6 bases). Trimming shortened V by 3 bases and J by 8 bases, and 18 bases separated the two germline ends. From germline, CDR1 is SGDLS and CDR2 YYNGEE. This CDR3 spans 15 amino acids. CDR3 in DNA: TGTGCCAGCAGCGCTGGGGGCCGGTACTTGGACACCATATATTTT. Amino acids: CASSAGGRYLDTIYF.

This clonotype has ten or more counts. V gene TRBV29-1 combines with J gene TRBJ2-1; 10 positions agree with TRBD2. The CDR3 is 14 amino acids. V shed 3 bases and J 8 bases; nucleotides not matched to a gene: 7. CDR1 is SQVTM, CDR2 ANQGSEA, per germline. The CDR3 DNA reads TGCAGCGTTGATACAGCGGGAGGGGTCGATGAGCAGTTCTTC. It translates to CSVDTAGGVDEQFF.

This clonotype was observed at least ten times. The chain is built from TRBV30 and TRBJ1-5, with D tentatively TRBD1 (5 bases). V shed 0 bases and J shed 7 bases, with 16 bases lying between them. CDR3 length: 15 amino acids. Germline V gene sequence: CDR1 GTSNPN, CDR2 SVGIG (reference sequence). The CDR3 bases are TGTGCCTGGAGTGTAGGCGGGAGGGGTGAACAGCCCCAGCATTTT. This sequence encodes CAWSVGGRGEQPQHF.

This sequence joins TRBV6-1 and TRBJ1-2; 7 nucleotides line up with TRBD1. V lost 6 bases, J lost 7 bases, and 8 bases stayed unmatched. Germline assignment: CDR1 MNHNS and CDR2 SASEGT. This CDR3 has 13 amino acids. For the CDR3, the DNA is TGTGCCAGCAGGCTGCGCAGGGGGGGTGGCTACACCTTC. Its translation is CASRLRRGGGYTF.

At least ten counts were recorded for this clonotype. The chain uses TRBV7-9 and TRBJ1-5, with D hard to call. Germline V lookup: CDR1 SEHNR, CDR2 FQNEAQ (reference sequence). The CDR3 is made up of 16 amino acids. V shed 6 bases and J shed 5 bases, with 20 bases lying between them. The CDR3 loop reads CASSHSDPIDHQPQHF. The CDR3 bases are TGTGCCAGCAGTCACTCGGACCCCATCGACCATCAGCCCCAGCATTTT.

This clonotype was counted many times. The chain recombines TRBV14 with TRBJ2-7; D remains ambiguous. V lost 4 bases, J lost 3 bases, and 10 bases lay in between. CDR1 SGHDN and CDR2 FVKESK come from the germline V gene. This CDR3 is 13 amino acids long. CDR3 sequence (DNA): TGTGCCAGCAGCCCAATAGGCCTCTACGAGCAGTACTTC. Protein: CASSPIGLYEQYF. The variable domain in full, completed from reference TRBV14 and TRBJ2-7, reads EAGVTQFPSHSVIEKGQTVTLRCDPISGHDNLYWYRRVMGKEIKFLLHFVKESKQDESGMPNNRFLAERTGGTYSTLKVQPAELEDSGVYFCASSPIGLYEQYFGPGTRLTVT.

This clonotype was recorded many times. The chain has TRBV19 and TRBJ1-5; D is unclear. Trimming pared 5 bases from V and 2 bases from J, leaving 10 bases between. Germline lookup yields CDR1 LNHDA and CDR2 SQIVND (reference sequence). This CDR3 is built from 14 residues. The CDR3 is CASSVRTGNQPQHF. DNA for the CDR3: TGTGCCAGTAGTGTCCGGACGGGCAATCAGCCCCAGCATTTT.

This clonotype was seen repeatedly, ten times or more. The chain combines TRBV2 with TRBJ1-1, with 7 bases identical to TRBD1. From germline, CDR1 is SNHLY and CDR2 FYNNEI. The ends lost 5 bases at V and 5 bases at J; junction bases unmatched: 8. The CDR3 is 14 residues long. This chain's CDR3 is CASSSQGRGTEAFF. In DNA form, the CDR3 reads TGTGCCAGCAGTTCACAGGGGCGAGGAACTGAAGCTTTCTTT.

This clonotype has a handful of counts. The chain links TRBV20-1 to TRBJ2-7; D gene unclear. Germline V lookup: CDR1 DFQATT, CDR2 SNEGSKA (reference sequence). Trimming cost V 1 base and J 4 bases, with 5 bases left between them. This CDR3 contains 11 residues. The CDR3 loop is CSARGKYEQYF. The DNA for the CDR3 is TGCAGTGCTAGAGGGAAGTACGAGCAGTACTTC.

Note on this clonotype: A junction end diverges from the germline sequence, so it may reflect a read error. This chain connects TRBV5-1 to TRBJ2-3; D is undetermined. This CDR3 is built from 15 residues. Germline values: CDR1 SGHRS, CDR2 YFSETQ. As DNA, the CDR3 is TGTGCCAGCAGTGACCAACCCGGAAGCACAGATACGCAGTATTTT. This sequence encodes CASSDQPGSTDTQYF.

The chain carries TRBV20-1 and TRBJ1-5; 7 bases are a match to TRBD1. Unmatched junction bases numbered 7, after V lost 1 base and J lost 4 bases. Germline lookup yields CDR1 DFQATT and CDR2 SNEGSKA (reference sequence). This CDR3 comprises 15 residues. The CDR3 region is CSARAQGVRNQPQHF. The CDR3 region has the DNA TGCAGTGCTAGAGCCCAGGGGGTCCGTAATCAGCCCCAGCATTTT.

V and J are TRBV20-1 and TRBJ2-1; 16 bases are a match to TRBD2. This CDR3 region has 18 residues. CDR1 DFQATT and CDR2 SNEGSKA come from the germline V gene (reference sequence). The V segment lost 5 bases and the J segment 8 bases; nucleotides outside the gene matches: 15. The chain's CDR3 is CSAGAGTSGRAQSYEQFF. CDR3 in DNA: TGCAGTGCTGGGGCCGGGACTAGCGGGAGGGCCCAATCATATGAGCAGTTCTTC.

The table lists this clonotype with a few counts. The chain carries TRBV11-2 and TRBJ2-2; D may be TRBD1 or TRBD2 (6 bases each). Trimming stripped 1 base from V and 8 bases from J, with 20 bases between. This CDR3 region has 17 residues. The germline CDR1 and CDR2 sequences are SGHAT and FQNNGV. CDR3 in DNA: TGTGCCAGCAGCTTAGGGCGCGTGGGGGGCCAGGCGGGGGAGCTGTTTTTT. Amino acid sequence: CASSLGRVGGQAGELFF.

For this clonotype: A clone one base away is much larger, so this may be a read error. The chain couples TRBV12-3 or TRBV12-4 to TRBJ2-1; 8 bases are a match to TRBD2. Trimming took 7 bases from V and 8 from J; bases not matched to a gene: 13. The CDR3 covers 15 residues. The CDR3 loop is CASTTPAGVGDEQFF. In nucleotides, the CDR3 is TGTGCCAGCACGACCCCAGCGGGGGTAGGCGATGAGCAGTTCTTC.

Ten or more counts support this clonotype. One junction end does not reproduce the germline sequence, and a read error may be involved. The CDR3 is CASSLGVGGGTGELFF. CDR3 sequence (DNA): TGTGCTAGCAGCTTAGGTGTTGGCGGGGGCACCGGGGAGCTGTTTTTT. The genes are TRBV7-7 and TRBJ2-2, with TRBD2 identical over 7 bases. CDR1 and CDR2 (germline): SSHAT, FNYEAQ (reference sequence). CDR3 length equals 16 residues.

This chain uses TRBV2 with TRBJ1-2; no firm D call. Trimming shortened V by 7 bases and J by 4 bases, and 10 bases separated the two germline ends. The CDR3 contains 12 residues. Germline V gives CDR1 SNHLY, CDR2 FYNNEI. The CDR3 sequence is CASNNRIYGYTF. The CDR3 DNA follows: TGTGCCAGCAATAACCGTATCTATGGCTACACCTTC.

This clonotype was seen repeatedly, ten times or more. This sequence joins TRBV20-1 and TRBJ1-2; D gene ambiguous. CDR1 and CDR2 (germline): DFQATT, SNEGSKA (reference sequence). The CDR3 spans 13 residues. Between the trimmed V and J ends, which lost 3 bases and 2 bases, there was a span of 10 bases. The CDR3 sequence: CSASATVNYGYTF. DNA for the CDR3: TGCAGTGCTAGCGCGACGGTGAACTATGGCTACACCTTC.

There are many counts of this clonotype. The chain employs TRBV6-1 and TRBJ2-7, with a weak D call TRBD2 (7 bases). Trimming stripped 3 bases from V and 2 bases from J, with 14 bases between. Per the germline V gene, CDR1 is MNHNS and CDR2 is SASEGT. The CDR3 length is 15 residues. CDR3 region: CASSERGPVPYEQYF. The CDR3, as DNA: TGTGCCAGCAGTGAGCGGGGGCCTGTTCCCTACGAGCAGTACTTC.

This clonotype showed up many times. The rearrangement uses TRBV7-3 and TRBJ2-3; possible D gene TRBD2, 6 bases. From germline, CDR1 is SGHTA and CDR2 FQGTGA. Trimming took off 2 bases at V and 2 bases at J, with 11 bases between the two ends. This CDR3 has 15 amino acids. The CDR3 here is CASSLGLTYTDTQYF. CDR3 coding DNA: TGTGCCAGCAGCTTAGGACTAACCTACACAGATACGCAGTATTTT.

This clonotype was recorded a few times. In DNA form, the CDR3 reads TGTGCCAGCAGCAAATCCGGGACAGGGCCACAAGAGACCCAGTACTTC. Amino acid sequence: CASSKSGTGPQETQYF. V usage is TRBV12-3 or TRBV12-4 and J usage is TRBJ2-5; TRBD1 aligns across 9 bases. J was trimmed by 2 bases and V by 6 bases; bases with no gene match: 10. The CDR3 runs 16 residues.

In this sample, this clonotype turned up many times. V and J are TRBV20-1 and TRBJ2-3; TRBD2 matches at 7 bases. V lost 3 bases, J lost 4 bases, and 16 bases stayed unmatched. CDR3 length: 17 residues. The germline CDR1 and CDR2 sequences are DFQATT and SNEGSKA (reference sequence). The CDR3 DNA sequence: TGCAGTGCTAGGGACCCCTATTCAGCGGGGAGGGCAGATACGCAGTATTTT. It translates to CSARDPYSAGRADTQYF.

This clonotype was counted at least ten times. The DNA for the CDR3 is TGTGCCAGCAGTGCCGCCGACAGGGCGGCAGGCTACACCTTC. Its protein product is CASSAADRAAGYTF. The genes are TRBV27 and TRBJ1-2, with 7 bases identical to TRBD1. The germline V gene has CDR1 MNHEY and CDR2 SMNVEV (reference sequence). The CDR3 sequence is 14 residues long. V lost 5 bases and J lost 8; bases outside the gene matches: 11.

In its sample, this clonotype was seen many times. The chain combines TRBV28 with TRBJ1-2; TRBD1 agrees at 9 bases. V dropped 6 bases and J dropped 8; count of bases not matched to a gene: 10. CDR3 length equals 14 residues. Germline V gene lookup returns CDR1 MDHEN and CDR2 SYDVKM. The CDR3 DNA follows: TGTGCCAGCAGCGGCGTAGGGACAGGGAGAGGCTACACCTTC. It codes for CASSGVGTGRGYTF.

This clonotype was counted at least ten times. This chain uses TRBV6-1 with TRBJ1-6, with D possibly TRBD1 on 6 matching bases. CDR3 size: 15 residues. Germline V gives CDR1 MNHNS, CDR2 SASEGT. The germline V and J ends were trimmed by 4 bases and 3 bases, with 10 bases remaining between them. The CDR3 DNA is TGTGCCAGCAGTGTCCGGGACAACTATAATTCACCCCTCCACTTT. Protein: CASSVRDNYNSPLHF.

On this clonotype: Relative to the germline gene, one junction end is altered; a read error may explain this. The chain links TRBV28 to TRBJ2-5; 7 bases align to TRBD2. The CDR3 has 15 residues. From germline, CDR1 is MDHEN and CDR2 SYDVKM. The chain's CDR3 is CASSLEAGDDETQCF. The CDR3, as DNA: TGTGCCAGCAGTTTAGAGGCGGGGGATGACGAGACCCAGTGCTTC.

In this sample, this clonotype turned up a few times. V usage is TRBV30 and J usage is TRBJ2-6, with 10 bases identical to TRBD2. Germline V lookup: CDR1 GTSNPN, CDR2 SVGIG (reference sequence). This CDR3 region has 18 residues. The V gene end was trimmed by 2 bases and the J gene end by 0 bases; junction bases not matched to a gene: 7. The CDR3 reads CAWSISSGGHSGANVLTF. The CDR3 region has the DNA TGTGCCTGGAGTATAAGTAGCGGGGGGCACTCTGGGGCCAACGTCCTGACTTTC.

The table lists this clonotype with many counts. The CDR3 reads CAGGRFQETQYF. In DNA form, the CDR3 reads TGTGCCGGAGGACGCTTCCAAGAGACCCAGTACTTC. V is TRBV30 and J is TRBJ2-5, with D possibly TRBD2 on 5 matching bases. Germline CDR1 is GTSNPN and CDR2 is SVGIG (reference sequence). The germline V and J ends were trimmed by 8 bases and 1 base, with 11 bases remaining between them. The CDR3 consists of 12 residues. The entire variable domain, with the rest obtained from reference TRBV30 and TRBJ2-5, is as follows: SQTIHQWPATLVQPVGSPLSLECTVEGTSNPNLYWYRQAAGRGLQLLFYSVGIGQISSEVPQNLSASRPQDRQFILSSKKLLLSDSGFYLCAGGRFQETQYFGPGTRLLVL.

This clonotype appeared a few times. The CDR3: CASSYSPVLEGYTF. The CDR3 DNA reads TGTGCCAGCAGTTACTCGCCAGTACTTGAAGGCTACACCTTC. The rearrangement uses TRBV6-6 and TRBJ1-2; no clear D gene. V was shortened by 0 bases and J by 8 bases, with 13 bases between the two germline ends. The CDR3 is 14 amino acids. The germline gives CDR1 MNHNY, CDR2 SVGAGI (reference sequence).